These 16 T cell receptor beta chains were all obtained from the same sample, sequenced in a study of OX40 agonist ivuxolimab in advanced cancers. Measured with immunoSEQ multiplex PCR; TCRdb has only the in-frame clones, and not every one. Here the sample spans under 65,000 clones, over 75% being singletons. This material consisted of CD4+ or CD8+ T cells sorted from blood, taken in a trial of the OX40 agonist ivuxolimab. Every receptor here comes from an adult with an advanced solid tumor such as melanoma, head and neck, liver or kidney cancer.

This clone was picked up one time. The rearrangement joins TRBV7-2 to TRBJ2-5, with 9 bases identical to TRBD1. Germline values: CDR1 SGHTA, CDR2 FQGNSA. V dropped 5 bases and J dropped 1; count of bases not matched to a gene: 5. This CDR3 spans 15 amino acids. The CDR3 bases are TGTGCCAGCAGCCGCACGACAGGGGGCCAAGAGACCCAGTACTTC. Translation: CASSRTTGGQETQYF.

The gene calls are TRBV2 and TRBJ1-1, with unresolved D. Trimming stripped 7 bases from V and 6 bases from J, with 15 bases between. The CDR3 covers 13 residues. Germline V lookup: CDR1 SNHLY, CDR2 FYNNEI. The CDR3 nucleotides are TGTGCCAGCAAGGGAGCAGGAGACGCTGAAGCTTTCTTT. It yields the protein CASKGAGDAEAFF. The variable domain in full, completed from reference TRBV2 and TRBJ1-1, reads EPEVTQTPSHQVTQMGQEVILRCVPISNHLYFYWYRQILGQKVEFLVSFYNNEISEKSEIFDDQFSVERPDGSNFTLKIRSTKLEDSAMYFCASKGAGDAEAFFGQGTRLTVV.

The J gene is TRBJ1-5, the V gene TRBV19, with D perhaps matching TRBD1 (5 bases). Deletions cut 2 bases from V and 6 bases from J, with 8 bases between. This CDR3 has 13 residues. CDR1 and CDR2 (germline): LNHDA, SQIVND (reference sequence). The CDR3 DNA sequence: TGTGCCAGTAGTATACAGGGCTCTCAGCCCCAGCATTTT. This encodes CASSIQGSQPQHF.

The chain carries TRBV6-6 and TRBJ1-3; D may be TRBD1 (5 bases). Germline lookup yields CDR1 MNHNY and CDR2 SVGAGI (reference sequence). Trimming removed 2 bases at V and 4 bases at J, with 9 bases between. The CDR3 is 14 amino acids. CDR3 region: CASSYAGAGNTIYF. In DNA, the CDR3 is TGTGCCAGCAGTTACGCCGGGGCCGGAAACACCATATATTTT.

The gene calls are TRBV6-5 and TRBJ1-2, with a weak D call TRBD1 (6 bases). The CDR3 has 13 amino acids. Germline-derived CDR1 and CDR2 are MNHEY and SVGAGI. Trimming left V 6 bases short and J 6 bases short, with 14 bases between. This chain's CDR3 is CASRIQGSHGYTF. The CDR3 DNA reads TGTGCCAGCAGAATACAGGGTTCCCATGGCTACACCTTC.

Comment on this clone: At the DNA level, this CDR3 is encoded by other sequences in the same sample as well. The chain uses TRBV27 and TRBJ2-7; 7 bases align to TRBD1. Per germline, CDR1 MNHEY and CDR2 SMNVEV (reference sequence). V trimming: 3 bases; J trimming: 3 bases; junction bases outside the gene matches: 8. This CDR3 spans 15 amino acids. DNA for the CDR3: TGTGCCAGCAGTTTGGCCGGGACAGAAGACTACGAGCAGTACTTC. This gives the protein CASSLAGTEDYEQYF.

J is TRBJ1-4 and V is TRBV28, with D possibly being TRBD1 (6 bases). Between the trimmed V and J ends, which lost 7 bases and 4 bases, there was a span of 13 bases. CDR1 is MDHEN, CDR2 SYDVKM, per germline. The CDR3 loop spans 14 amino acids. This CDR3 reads CASTVDRSNEKLFF. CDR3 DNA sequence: TGTGCCAGCACCGTTGACAGGAGTAATGAAAAACTGTTTTTT.

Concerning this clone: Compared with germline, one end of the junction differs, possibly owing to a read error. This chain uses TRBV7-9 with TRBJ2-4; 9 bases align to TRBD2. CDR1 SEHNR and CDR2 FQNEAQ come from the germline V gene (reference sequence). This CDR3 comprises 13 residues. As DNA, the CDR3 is TGTGCCAGCAGCTTCGGAGCGGGAGGCAGCACGAACTTC. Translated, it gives CASSFGAGGSTNF.

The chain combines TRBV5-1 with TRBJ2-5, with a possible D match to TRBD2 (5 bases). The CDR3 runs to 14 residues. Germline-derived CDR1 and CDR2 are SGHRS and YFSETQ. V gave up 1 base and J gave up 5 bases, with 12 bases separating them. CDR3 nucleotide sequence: TGCGCCAGCAGCTTGTCCGGCGGCGGGGAGACCCAGTACTTC. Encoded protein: CASSLSGGGETQYF.

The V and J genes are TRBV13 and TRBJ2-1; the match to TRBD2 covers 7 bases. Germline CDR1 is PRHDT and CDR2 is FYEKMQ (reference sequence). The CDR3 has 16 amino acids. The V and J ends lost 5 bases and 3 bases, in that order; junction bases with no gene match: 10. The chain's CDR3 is CASSARLALDYNEQFF. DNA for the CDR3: TGTGCCAGCAGCGCCCGACTAGCCTTAGACTACAATGAGCAGTTCTTC.

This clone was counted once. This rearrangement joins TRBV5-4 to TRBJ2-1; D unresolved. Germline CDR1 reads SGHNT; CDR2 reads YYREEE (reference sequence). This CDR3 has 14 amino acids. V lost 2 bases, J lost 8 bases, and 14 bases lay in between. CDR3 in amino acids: CASSLERLGDEQFF. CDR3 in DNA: TGTGCCAGCAGCTTAGAGCGTTTAGGCGATGAGCAGTTCTTC.

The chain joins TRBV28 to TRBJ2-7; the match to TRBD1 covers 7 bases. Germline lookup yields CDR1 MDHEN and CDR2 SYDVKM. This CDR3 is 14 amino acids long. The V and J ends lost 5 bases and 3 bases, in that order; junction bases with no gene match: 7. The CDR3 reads CASSPPDRDYEQYF. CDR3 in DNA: TGTGCCAGCAGTCCCCCCGACAGGGACTACGAGCAGTACTTC.

The CDR3 coding sequence is TGTGCCAGCAGCTTGTCAGGGTCACGGAATCAGCCCCAGCATTTT. It specifies CASSLSGSRNQPQHF. The V gene is TRBV5-6, the J gene TRBJ1-5, with D perhaps matching TRBD1 (5 bases). The CDR3 extends over 15 amino acids. Looked up from germline, CDR1 is SGHDT and CDR2 is YYEEEE. Trimming left V 1 base short and J 4 bases short, with 12 bases between.

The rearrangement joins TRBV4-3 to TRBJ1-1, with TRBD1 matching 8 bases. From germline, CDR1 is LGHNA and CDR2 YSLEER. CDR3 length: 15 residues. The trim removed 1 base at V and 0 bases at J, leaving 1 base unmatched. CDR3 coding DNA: TGCGCCAGCAGCCAAGCAGGGGGCGTGAACACTGAAGCTTTCTTT. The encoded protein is CASSQAGGVNTEAFF.

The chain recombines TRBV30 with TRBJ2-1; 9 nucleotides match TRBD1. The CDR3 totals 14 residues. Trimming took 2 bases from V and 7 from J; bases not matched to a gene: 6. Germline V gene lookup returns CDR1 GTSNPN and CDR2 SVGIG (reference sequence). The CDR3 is CAWSPRGQGNEQFF. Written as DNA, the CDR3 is TGTGCCTGGAGTCCTCGGGGACAGGGTAATGAGCAGTTCTTC.

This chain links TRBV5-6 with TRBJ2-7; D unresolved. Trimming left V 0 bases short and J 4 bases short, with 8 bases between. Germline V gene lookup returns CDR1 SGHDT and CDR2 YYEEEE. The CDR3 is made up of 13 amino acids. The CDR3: CASSLVGPYEQYF. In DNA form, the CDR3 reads TGTGCCAGCAGCTTGGTTGGCCCTTACGAGCAGTACTTC.